Below, one TCR beta chain is given with its context. The CDR3 length is 14 residues. V gave up 4 bases and J gave up 3 bases, with 12 bases separating them. Germline CDR1 and CDR2: SGHAT and FQNNGV. In the authors' workflow: Reference gene primer amplification yielded estimated nucleated cell counts. Clones were read by immunoSEQ multiplex PCR, and TCRdb kept only the in-frame ones, dropping some. V, J and clone size derive from that table, while D and trimming were established from the DNA sequence. The table has some 130,000 clones, roughly 69% seen once. The record originates from a study of blood T cell repertoires in COVID-19.

The specimen was peripheral blood. This TCR came from a woman in her 70s with acute or convalescent COVID-19. This rearrangement joins TRBV11-2 to TRBJ1-1, with D uncertain. The DNA for the CDR3 is TGTGCCAGCAGCTCCCCCGGGAGACACACTGAAGCTTTCTTT. Encoded protein: CASSSPGRHTEAFF.